The present TCR beta chain was sequenced within a study of cytomegalovirus exposure and HLA in healthy donors. The primer mix had 60 Vbeta and 13 Jbeta primers. Data came from immunoSEQ multiplex PCR; TCRdb stores just in-frame clones and leaves some out. The sample includes about 200,000 clones, approximately 85% of them seen just once. The germline V gene has CDR1 LNHNV and CDR2 YYDKDF (reference sequence). The ends lost 0 bases at V and 4 bases at J; junction bases unmatched: 3. The CDR3 spans 16 residues. The specimen sequenced was PBMCs. The clonotype originates from a woman between 45 and 65 years old in good health and CMV-seropositive. V is TRBV15 and J is TRBJ2-3; 11 positions match TRBD2. The DNA of the CDR3 is TGTGCCACCAGCAGAGAGTTAGCGGGAGGGTCAGATACGCAGTATTTT. Encoded protein: CATSRELAGGSDTQYF.